The table lists the clone carrying this TCR beta chain with a few counts. The source of the sample is a study of T-cell reconstitution after alpha-beta-depleted transplantation in children. The CDR3 contains 13 residues. V lost 2 bases, J lost 6 bases, and 14 bases lay in between. The germline V gene encodes CDR1 DFQATT and CDR2 SNEGSKA (reference sequence). Unique molecular identifiers were built into the TCRbeta library. In TCRdb, the PCR reads were re-called with MiXCR into one record per CDR3 protein. The data contain hundreds of thousands of distinct CDR3 sequences, over 9.5% of them seen just once; the ten biggest clones take up roughly 3.9%.

This clonotype was obtained from a human donor who donated a stem cell graft to a child with acute myeloid leukemia. Material: PBMCs from the stem cell graft donor, obtained from the stem cell graft. This chain links TRBV20-1 with TRBJ2-7; the D gene could be TRBD1 or TRBD2 (6 bases each). The CDR3 reads CSARFGGGGEQYF. Here the CDR3 DNA reads TGCAGTGCTAGATTTGGAGGAGGGGGCGAGCAGTACTTC.